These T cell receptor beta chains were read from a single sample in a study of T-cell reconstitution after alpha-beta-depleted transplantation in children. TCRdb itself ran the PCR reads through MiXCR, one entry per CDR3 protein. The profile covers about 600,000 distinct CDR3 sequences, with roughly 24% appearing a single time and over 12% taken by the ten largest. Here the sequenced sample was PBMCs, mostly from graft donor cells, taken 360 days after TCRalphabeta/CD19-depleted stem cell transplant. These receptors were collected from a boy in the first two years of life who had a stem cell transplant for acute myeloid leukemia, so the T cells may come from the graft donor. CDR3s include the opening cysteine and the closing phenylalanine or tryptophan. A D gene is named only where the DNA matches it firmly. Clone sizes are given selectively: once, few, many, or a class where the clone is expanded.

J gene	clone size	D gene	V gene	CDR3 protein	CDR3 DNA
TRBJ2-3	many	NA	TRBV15	CATSRDHYTQYF	TGTGCCACCAGCAGAGATCACTATACGCAGTATTTT
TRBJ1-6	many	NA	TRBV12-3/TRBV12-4	CASSLAVNSPLHF	TGTGCCAGCAGTTTAGCAGTCAATTCACCCCTCCACTTT
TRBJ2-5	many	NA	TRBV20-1	CSARGGQGETQYF	TGCAGTGCTAGAGGGGGCCAAGGAGAGACCCAGTACTTC
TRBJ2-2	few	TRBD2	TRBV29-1	CSVPLLLAGVIQGGGELFF	TGCAGCGTCCCACTTTTACTAGCGGGGGTAATACAAGGTGGCGGGGAGCTGTTTTTT
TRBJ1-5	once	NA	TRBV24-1	CATWEEGESNQPQHF	TGTGCCACATGGGAGGAGGGGGAAAGCAATCAGCCCCAGCATTTT
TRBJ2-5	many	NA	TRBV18	CASSPAYSSQETQYF	TGTGCCAGCTCACCGGCGTACTCCTCCCAAGAGACCCAGTACTTC
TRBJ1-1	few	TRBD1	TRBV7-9	CASSAQGAEDTEAFF	TGTGCCAGCAGCGCACAGGGGGCTGAGGACACTGAAGCTTTCTTT
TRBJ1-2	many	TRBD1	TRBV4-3	CASSQETGQLYGYTF	TGCGCCAGCAGCCAAGAGACGGGACAGCTCTATGGCTACACCTTC
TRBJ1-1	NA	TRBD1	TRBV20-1	CSAGQGENTEAFF	TGCAGTGCTGGACAGGGGGAGAACACTGAAGCTTTCTTT
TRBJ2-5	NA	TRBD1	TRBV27	CASSNLTGVGQETQYF	TGTGCCAGCAGTAACTTGACAGGGGTAGGACAAGAGACCCAGTACTTC
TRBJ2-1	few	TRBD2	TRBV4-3	CASSQGLASSYNEQFF	TGCGCCAGCAGCCAGGGACTAGCTAGCTCCTACAATGAGCAGTTCTTC
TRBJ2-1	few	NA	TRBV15	CATSNREGINEQFF	TGTGCCACCAGCAACAGGGAGGGAATCAATGAGCAGTTCTTC
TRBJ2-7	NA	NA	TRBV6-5	CASSYTPGAYEQYF	TGTGCCAGCAGTTACACTCCGGGCGCCTACGAGCAGTACTTC
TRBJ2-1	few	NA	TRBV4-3	CASSQEYAATDSYNEQFF	TGCGCCAGCAGCCAAGAGTACGCCGCGACTGACTCCTACAATGAGCAGTTCTTC
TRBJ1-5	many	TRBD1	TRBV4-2	CASSPGQGINQPQHF	TGTGCCAGCAGCCCGGGACAGGGGATTAATCAGCCCCAGCATTTT
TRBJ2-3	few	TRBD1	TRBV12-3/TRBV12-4	CASSLTGQSTDTQYF	TGTGCCAGCAGTTTAACGGGACAGAGCACAGATACGCAGTATTTT
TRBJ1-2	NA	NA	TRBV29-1	CSVVEGGLYGYTF	TGCAGCGTCGTAGAGGGGGGGCTTTATGGCTACACCTTC
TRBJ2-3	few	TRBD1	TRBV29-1	CSAGGQGTGRPDTQYF	TGCAGCGCCGGGGGGCAGGGGACAGGGCGTCCAGATACGCAGTATTTT